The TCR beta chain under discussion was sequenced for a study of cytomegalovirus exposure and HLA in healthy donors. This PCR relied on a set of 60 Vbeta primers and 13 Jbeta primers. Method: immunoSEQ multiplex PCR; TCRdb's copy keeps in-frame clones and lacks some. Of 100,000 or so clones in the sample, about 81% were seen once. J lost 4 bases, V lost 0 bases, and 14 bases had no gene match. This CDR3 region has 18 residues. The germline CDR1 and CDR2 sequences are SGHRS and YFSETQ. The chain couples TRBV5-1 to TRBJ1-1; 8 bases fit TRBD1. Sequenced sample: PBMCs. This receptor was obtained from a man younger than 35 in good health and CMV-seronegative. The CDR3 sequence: CASSLAWTGSILGTEAFF. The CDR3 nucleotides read TGCGCCAGCAGCTTGGCGTGGACAGGGTCGATATTAGGCACTGAAGCTTTCTTT.